Below are 9 T cell receptor beta chains sequenced from a single sample in a study of control samples from healthy donors and cancer patients. Some clones are missing from TCRdb's copy, which holds only in-frame ones; the method was immunoSEQ multiplex PCR. The profile shows 140,000 or so clones, approximately 91% of them singletons. The sample was blood. Receptor source: a man aged 25 to 45 in good health.

The chain uses TRBV11-1 and TRBJ2-3; D ambiguous. CDR1 and CDR2 (germline): SGHAT, FQDESV (reference sequence). V lost 5 bases, J lost 2 bases, and 11 bases lay in between. This CDR3 comprises 14 residues. CDR3: CASSPPAHTDTQYF. CDR3 nucleotide sequence: TGTGCCAGCAGCCCCCCCGCACACACAGATACGCAGTATTTT. The complete variable domain, with remaining parts taken from reference TRBV11-1 and TRBJ2-3, reads EAEVAQSPRYKITEKSQAVAFWCDPISGHATLYWYRQILGQGPELLVQFQDESVVDDSQLPKDRFSAERLKGVDSTLKIQPAELGDSAMYLCASSPPAHTDTQYFGPGTRLTVL.

J is TRBJ1-4 and V is TRBV9; 9 bases align to TRBD1. Per germline, CDR1 SGDLS and CDR2 YYNGEE. The CDR3 length is 14 residues. Trimming at V came to 4 bases and at J to 6 bases, leaving 4 bases not matched to a gene. CDR3 DNA: TGTGCCAGCAGCCCCCGGACAGGGGATGAAAAACTGTTTTTT. It translates to CASSPRTGDEKLFF. The full variable domain, in which reference TRBV9 and TRBJ1-4 provide the parts outside the CDR3, is DSGVTQTPKHLITATGQRVTLRCSPRSGDLSVYWYQQSLDQGLQFLIQYYNGEERAKGNILERFSAQQFPDLHSELNLSSLELGDSALYFCASSPRTGDEKLFFGSGTQLSVL.

The chain joins TRBV6-6 to TRBJ1-3; the D is unclear. The CDR3 is 12 amino acids. Trimming took 5 bases from V and 2 from J, leaving 4 bases between them. CDR1 is MNHNY and CDR2 is SVGAGI in the germline V gene (reference sequence). Here the CDR3 reads CASSDAGNTIYF. CDR3 bases: TGTGCCAGCAGTGACGCTGGAAACACCATATATTTT.

The chain combines TRBV10-3 with TRBJ1-2; D is ambiguous. The CDR3 covers 12 residues. The V gene's germline CDR1 is ENHRY and CDR2 SYGVKD. Trimming pared 3 bases from V and 3 bases from J, leaving 5 bases between. Written as DNA, the CDR3 is TGTGCCATCAGTGACACACACTATGGCTACACCTTC. Protein: CAISDTHYGYTF.

The chain carries TRBV7-9 and TRBJ2-7, with a tentative D call TRBD2 (5 bases). There are 14 residues in the CDR3. V was trimmed by 2 bases and J by 7 bases, leaving 15 bases between them. CDR1 and CDR2 from the germline V gene are SEHNR and FQNEAQ (reference sequence). The CDR3 region is CASSLSRGAVEQYF. As DNA, the CDR3 is TGTGCCAGCAGCTTATCCCGGGGTGCCGTGGAGCAGTACTTC.

This sequence joins TRBV9 and TRBJ2-2; 10 bases fit TRBD2. Germline CDR1 SGDLS, CDR2 YYNGEE. The CDR3 sequence is 16 residues long. The ends lost 0 bases at V and 4 bases at J; junction bases unmatched: 3. DNA of the CDR3: TGTGCCAGCAGCGTAGCAGCGGGGGGGTTCACCGGGGAGCTGTTTTTT. Encoded protein: CASSVAAGGFTGELFF.

The gene calls are TRBV6-4 and TRBJ1-2, with no clear D. This CDR3 is 13 amino acids long. Trimming stripped 2 bases from V and 2 bases from J, with 6 bases between. Germline V gene data show CDR1 as MRHNA and CDR2 as SNTAGT. The CDR3 protein is CASSDDGNYGYTF. For the CDR3, the DNA is TGTGCCAGCAGTGACGACGGGAACTATGGCTACACCTTC.

The chain uses TRBV7-9 and TRBJ1-3, with D hard to call. V gave up 4 bases and J gave up 4 bases, with 17 bases separating them. The CDR3 has 16 amino acids. CDR1 SEHNR and CDR2 FQNEAQ come from the germline V gene (reference sequence). CDR3: CASSSRDFGGGNTIYF. The CDR3 DNA sequence: TGTGCCAGCAGCTCCCGGGATTTTGGCGGCGGAAACACCATATATTTT.

The J gene is TRBJ1-1, the V gene TRBV20-1, with a possible D match to TRBD1 (6 bases). CDR1 is DFQATT and CDR2 is SNEGSKA in the germline V gene (reference sequence). The CDR3 has 11 residues. V lost 8 bases, J lost 4 bases, and 11 bases lay in between. The CDR3, as DNA: TGCAGTACAGGGTGGGTCACTGAAGCTTTCTTT. Protein product: CSTGWVTEAFF.